In its sample, the clone carrying this T cell receptor beta chain was seen once. Its antigen is unidentified. This sample is drawn from a study of siplizumab effects on memory and regulatory T cells. General study findings and limits: Naive T cells were seemingly more diverse than memory cells, and major contributions to the alloresponse seemed to be made by them. Roughly 75-95% of dividing CD4+ or CD8+ clones were without an attributable naive or memory phenotype.

Germline-derived CDR1 and CDR2 are SGHDT and YYEEEE. CDR3 length: 13 amino acids. Trimming removed 4 bases at V and 1 base at J, with 8 bases between. Produced via immunoSEQ multiplex PCR; TCRdb's table is partial and in-frame only. The sample lists 70,000 to 95,000 clones, around 97% occurring once. Sequenced material: naive CD4+ T cells sorted from blood. The chain is built from TRBV5-6 and TRBJ1-1, with a tentative D call TRBD1 (5 bases). This TCR came from a human donor in good health. CDR3 DNA: TGTGCCAGCAGCCGAGGACAGAACACTGAAGCTTTCTTT. This sequence encodes CASSRGQNTEAFF.